What follows describes a single T cell receptor beta chain. This record belongs to a study of T cell responses to AZD1222 COVID-19 vaccine. Clones were sequenced by immunoSEQ multiplex PCR, and TCRdb holds only the in-frame ones, with some missing. The sample gives roughly 140,000 clones, just under 95% of which show up once; over 1.5% is in the top ten. Trimming cost V 4 bases and J 9 bases, with 19 bases left between them. This CDR3 has 14 residues. CDR1 and CDR2 (germline): SGDLS, YYNGEE. The V call is TRBV9, the J call TRBJ2-5; weak D call: TRBD1 (5 bases). Sequences were derived from peripheral blood, sampled on day 0 of AZD1222 vaccination. This receptor was obtained from an adult in good health. For the CDR3, the DNA is TGTGCCAGCAGCCCTCGCCCTCAGGAAGGGGCCCAGTACTTC. Translating it yields CASSPRPQEGAQYF.